One sample yielded the 19 T cell receptor beta chains listed below, sequenced in a study of blood T cells in healthy people across ages. A sample-barcoded 5' primer and a J-beta primer mix were used in a second PCR of roughly 7 to 11 cycles. A single record per CDR3 protein comes from TCRdb applying MiXCR to the 5' RACE reads. The table has 1.5 million to 2 million distinct CDR3 sequences, less than 50% seen once. Sequencing was performed on blood. These receptors all stem from a woman between 35 and 50 years old in good health.

This clonotype was counted a few times. The chain links TRBV6-1 to TRBJ2-5, with 8 bases fitting TRBD2. The V gene's germline CDR1 is MNHNS and CDR2 SASEGT. The junction had 12 bases not matched to a gene; V was cut back by 1 base and J by 11 bases. This CDR3 contains 15 residues. CDR3 bases: TGTGCCAGCAGTGAAGGGATAGCGGGGAGATCAGAGCAGTACTTC. Translation: CASSEGIAGRSEQYF.

The V and J genes are TRBV6-5 and TRBJ2-7; D gene ambiguous. Germline CDR1 and CDR2: MNHEY and SVGAGI. V lost 0 bases and J lost 6, with 3 bases in between. CDR3 length equals 11 residues. CDR3 in DNA: TGTGCCAGCAGTTACTCTTGCGAGCAGTACTTC. It specifies CASSYSCEQYF.

This rearrangement joins TRBV20-1 to TRBJ2-5, with a possible D match to TRBD2 (5 bases). CDR3 length equals 12 residues. V lost 3 bases to trimming and J lost 10 bases, with 15 bases between them. The germline gives CDR1 DFQATT, CDR2 SNEGSKA (reference sequence). CDR3 amino acids: CSASSRLRDQYF. DNA for the CDR3: TGCAGTGCTAGTAGCCGCCTCCGGGACCAGTACTTC.

V is TRBV4-1 and J is TRBJ1-1; 8 nucleotides agree with TRBD1. Germline V gene lookup returns CDR1 MGHRA and CDR2 YSYEKL. The CDR3 loop spans 15 amino acids. Unmatched junction bases numbered 8, after V lost 7 bases and J lost 1 base. The CDR3 nucleotides are TGCGCCAGCAAGGATGAGGACAGGGCGAACACTGAAGCTTTCTTT. Translating gives CASKDEDRANTEAFF.

The rearrangement links TRBV9 to TRBJ2-5; maybe TRBD2 (5 bases). CDR3 length equals 13 residues. V was shortened by 4 bases and J by 9 bases, with 16 bases between the two germline ends. The V gene's germline CDR1 is SGDLS and CDR2 YYNGEE. In DNA, the CDR3 is TGTGCCAGCAGCCTACAGACCCCCGGGGCCCAGTACTTC. Translation gives CASSLQTPGAQYF.

The chain employs TRBV7-2 and TRBJ1-2; a weak D match, TRBD1 (6 bases). V gave up 3 bases and J gave up 6 bases, with 20 bases separating them. The CDR3 spans 16 residues. The V gene's germline CDR1 is SGHTA and CDR2 FQGNSA. In DNA, the CDR3 is TGTGCCAGCAGCTTCCAAGGGGGTCCTTTTTCCAATGGCTACACCTTC. Translated, it gives CASSFQGGPFSNGYTF.

This chain uses TRBV7-3 with TRBJ2-1; 8 bases agree with TRBD1. The CDR3 contains 15 residues. The V segment lost 4 bases and the J segment 5 bases; nucleotides outside the gene matches: 7. Looked up from germline, CDR1 is SGHTA and CDR2 is FQGTGA. CDR3 region: CASSSPGQGNNEQFF. Written as DNA, the CDR3 is TGTGCCAGCAGCTCCCCCGGACAGGGCAACAATGAGCAGTTCTTC.

DNA for the CDR3: TGTGCCAGCAGTTTCCCCGAAGATACGCAGTATTTT. Translation: CASSFPEDTQYF. V gene TRBV27 combines with J gene TRBJ2-3; D unresolved. The CDR3 is 12 residues long. Trimming took off 3 bases at V and 5 bases at J, with 6 bases between the two ends. Germline V lookup: CDR1 MNHEY, CDR2 SMNVEV (reference sequence).

CDR3 DNA: TGCGCCAGCAGCCTTCCTTCATCCGGGGGCAACTACGAGCAGTACTTC. Translated, it gives CASSLPSSGGNYEQYF. V gene TRBV4-1 combines with J gene TRBJ2-7; tentatively, D is TRBD1 or TRBD2 (6 bases each). The CDR3 totals 16 residues. Germline V CDR1 and CDR2: MGHRA, YSYEKL. The V end was cut by 4 bases, the J end by 3 bases, with 19 bases between.

This rearrangement joins TRBV6-1 to TRBJ2-4, with D possibly matching TRBD2 (5 bases). The CDR3 has 14 residues. The V and J ends lost 6 bases and 6 bases respectively, with 15 bases between them. Germline V gene sequence: CDR1 MNHNS, CDR2 SASEGT. CDR3 DNA: TGTGCCAGCAGACCTGGACTTGCGATAAACATTCAGTACTTC. It yields the protein CASRPGLAINIQYF.

The chain joins TRBV10-3 to TRBJ1-2; no clear D. V was trimmed by 6 bases and J by 6 bases, leaving 23 bases between them. Germline-derived CDR1 and CDR2 are ENHRY and SYGVKD. The CDR3 contains 16 residues. As DNA, the CDR3 is TGTGCCATCAGCGCCCCGAGGACTCCGAAAGGGAATGGCTACACCTTC. Translating gives CAISAPRTPKGNGYTF.

The rearrangement links TRBV7-3 to TRBJ1-2; D unclear. This CDR3 region has 13 residues. Germline V gene lookup returns CDR1 SGHTA and CDR2 FQGTGA. The V end lost 5 bases, the J end lost 8 bases, and 15 bases lay between the germline ends. This chain's CDR3 is CASSPGSSQGYTF. CDR3 in DNA: TGTGCCAGCAGCCCGGGGTCTTCGCAAGGCTACACCTTC.

V is TRBV21-1 and J is TRBJ2-7. TRBV21-1 corresponds to a pseudogene. This CDR3 has 13 amino acids. CDR3 in amino acids: CASSGSSTYEQYF. For the CDR3, the DNA is TGTGCCAGCAGCGGGTCTAGCACTTACGAGCAGTACTTC.

This clonotype has more than one count but fewer than ten. The chain recombines TRBV5-1 with TRBJ1-2, with D perhaps matching TRBD1 (6 bases). Germline V gives CDR1 SGHRS, CDR2 YFSETQ. CDR3 length: 14 amino acids. The germline V and J ends were trimmed by 4 bases and 4 bases, with 14 bases remaining between them. The CDR3 DNA reads as TGCGCCAGCAGCACCCCAGGGGTCGGCTATGGCTACACCTTC. Its protein product is CASSTPGVGYGYTF.

This chain uses TRBV7-9 with TRBJ2-1; D perhaps matches TRBD1 (5 bases). V shed 3 bases and J shed 8 bases, with 20 bases lying between them. Looked up from germline, CDR1 is SEHNR and CDR2 is FQNEAQ (reference sequence). The CDR3 runs 16 residues. The CDR3 DNA reads as TGTGCCAGCAGCTTTGGTTACGGACAATCGATCGATGAGCAGTTCTTC. Its protein is CASSFGYGQSIDEQFF.

The sample holds a few counts of this clonotype. The chain has TRBV4-1 and TRBJ2-7; D tentatively reads TRBD1 or TRBD2 (6 bases each). Germline CDR1 reads MGHRA; CDR2 reads YSYEKL. V lost 0 bases and J lost 2, with 11 bases in between. The CDR3 sequence is 15 residues long. DNA of the CDR3: TGCGCCAGCAGCCAAGATTGGGGGGCAGCCTACGAGCAGTACTTC. The encoded protein is CASSQDWGAAYEQYF.

This clonotype came up a few times. This chain links TRBV7-6 with TRBJ2-5; the match to TRBD1 covers 11 bases. This CDR3 has 17 residues. Germline V gene sequence: CDR1 SGHVS, CDR2 FNYEAQ. Germline trimming cut 1 base from V and 11 bases from J; bases unmatched to any gene: 15. CDR3 sequence (DNA): TGTGCCAGCAGCTTAGGTCGGACAGGGGGCGGTTTCGAGGAGCAGTACTTC. This translates into CASSLGRTGGGFEEQYF.

The chain has TRBV11-2 and TRBJ2-7, with 12 nucleotides matching TRBD1. The CDR3 extends over 16 amino acids. Germline CDR1 reads SGHAT; CDR2 reads FQNNGV. J was trimmed by 0 bases and V by 5 bases; bases with no gene match: 5. CDR3 coding DNA: TGTGCCAGCAGCCCCGGGACAGGGGGCCGCTCCTACGAGCAGTACTTC. The encoded protein is CASSPGTGGRSYEQYF.

V and J are TRBV2 and TRBJ2-1; a possible D gene is TRBD2 (5 bases). Germline CDR1 is SNHLY and CDR2 is FYNNEI. Trimming took 1 base from V and 7 from J, leaving 17 bases between them. The CDR3 has 16 amino acids. CDR3 loop: CASSEVRGSMGNEQFF. DNA for the CDR3: TGTGCCAGCAGTGAAGTCCGGGGATCAATGGGGAATGAGCAGTTCTTC. Looking up the rest from reference TRBV2 and TRBJ2-1 gives the full variable domain: EPEVTQTPSHQVTQMGQEVILRCVPISNHLYFYWYRQILGQKVEFLVSFYNNEISEKSEIFDDQFSVERPDGSNFTLKIRSTKLEDSAMYFCASSEVRGSMGNEQFFGPGTRLTVL.